Sequencing of this TCR beta chain was carried out in a study of regulatory T cells in long-lasting Graves disease. Relying on iRepertoire HTBI primers and Arm-PCR of CDR3 regions, the team built TCR beta libraries. Via MiXCR, TCRdb re-called the multiplex PCR reads, giving one row per CDR3 protein. This sample has hundreds of thousands of distinct CDR3 sequences, with 20% found just once. Findings and limits, study-wide: It was peripheral blood alone, not thyroid tissue, that was studied.

V was shortened by 5 bases and J by 12 bases, with 13 bases between the two germline ends. The CDR3 covers 12 residues. CDR1 is MNHNS and CDR2 is SASEGT in the germline V gene. Concerning this clonotype itself: Its antigen is as yet unknown.

Time point indicated: persistent/refractory GD, antithyroid drugs over 5 years with positive TRAb. Extracted PBMC RNA gave rise to the TCR library. Graves' disease diagnosis was established per American Thyroid Association guidelines. J is TRBJ1-4 and V is TRBV6-1, with D perhaps TRBD1 (6 bases). The source was peripheral blood mononuclear cells (PBMCs), collected when the disease was refractory, from a patient treated with antithyroid drugs. The receptor's source is a female donor with Graves disease. CDR3 residues: CASSTQGLELFF. The CDR3 region has the DNA TGTGCCAGCAGTACGCAGGGGTTGGAACTGTTTTTT.